Sequencing of this T cell receptor beta chain was carried out in a study of control samples from healthy donors and cancer patients. Measured with immunoSEQ multiplex PCR; TCRdb has only the in-frame clones, and not every one. The sample consists of 150,000 to 200,000 clones, around nine tenths of them appearing once. V shed 3 bases, J shed 4 bases, and the junction held 8 bases outside the gene matches. This CDR3 region has 17 residues. Germline CDR1 and CDR2: SGHRS and YFSETQ. This clone was counted a few times. The gene calls are TRBV5-1 and TRBJ2-5; 14 bases map to TRBD2. This clonotype was obtained from a man younger than 30 in good health. The sequenced sample consisted of blood. CDR3 coding DNA: TGCGCCAGCAGCTGGACCTCCGGGACTAGCGGGGGAGAGACCCAGTACTTC. It encodes CASSWTSGTSGGETQYF.